This is a list of T cell receptor beta chains from one sample in a study of blood T cell repertoires in COVID-19. Measured with immunoSEQ multiplex PCR; TCRdb has only the in-frame clones, and not every one. This sample yields around 120,000 clones, of which 78% are seen a single time; approximately 2.5% belongs to the top ten. Input material: peripheral blood. Every receptor here comes from an older man with acute or convalescent COVID-19. Both conserved end residues are part of each CDR3. Fields, in order: D gene, V gene, J gene, clone size, CDR3 DNA, CDR3 protein. The D gene is left open where the match is weak. Expanded clones get a size class; other rows say once, few or many, or leave the size out.

d_gene: NA; v_gene: TRBV19; j_gene: TRBJ1-1; abundance: NA; CDR3nt: TGTGCCAGTAGGGAGACAGCGGGCGTTCTGGCTTTCTTT; CDR3aa: CASRETAGVLAFF
d_gene: NA; v_gene: TRBV7-7; j_gene: TRBJ2-1; abundance: few; CDR3nt: TGTGCCAGCAGCTTAGGACTCCTCAATGAGCAGTTCTTC; CDR3aa: CASSLGLLNEQFF
d_gene: TRBD1; v_gene: TRBV2; j_gene: TRBJ1-1; abundance: NA; CDR3nt: TGTGCCAGCACTTTCTTGACAGGGGAAGCTTTCTTT; CDR3aa: CASTFLTGEAFF
d_gene: NA; v_gene: TRBV24-1; j_gene: TRBJ1-2; abundance: NA; CDR3nt: TGTGCCACCTCGGCAGGCTATGGCTACACCTTC; CDR3aa: CATSAGYGYTF
d_gene: NA; v_gene: TRBV7-9; j_gene: TRBJ2-5; abundance: NA; CDR3nt: TGTGCCAGCAGCTTATATGAGCGGGAGACCCAGTACTTC; CDR3aa: CASSLYERETQYF
d_gene: TRBD2; v_gene: TRBV5-1; j_gene: TRBJ2-7; abundance: NA; CDR3nt: TGCGCCAGCAGCCTGGGCGGGGGGCGGTTCGTCGAGCAGTACTTC; CDR3aa: CASSLGGGRFVEQYF
d_gene: NA; v_gene: TRBV9; j_gene: TRBJ2-5; abundance: NA; CDR3nt: TGTGCCAGCAGCACTGGCACCGCCGGGGGAGAGACCCAGTACTTC; CDR3aa: CASSTGTAGGETQYF
d_gene: NA; v_gene: TRBV7-3; j_gene: TRBJ2-1; abundance: NA; CDR3nt: TGTGCCAGCAGCCCCCAGGGCGCTGAGCAGTTCTTC; CDR3aa: CASSPQGAEQFF
d_gene: NA; v_gene: TRBV7-2; j_gene: TRBJ2-3; abundance: NA; CDR3nt: TGTGCCAGCAGCCCAGTCAGTTGGAGCACAGATACGCAGTATTTT; CDR3aa: CASSPVSWSTDTQYF
d_gene: NA; v_gene: TRBV7-2; j_gene: TRBJ2-7; abundance: once; CDR3nt: TGTGCCAGCAGTTATTTGTGGGGCAGGGCAGGGGAGCAGTACTTC; CDR3aa: CASSYLWGRAGEQYF
d_gene: NA; v_gene: TRBV3-1/TRBV3-2; j_gene: TRBJ2-7; abundance: NA; CDR3nt: TGTGCCAGCAGCCAAGCCTTCTACGAGCAGTACTTC; CDR3aa: CASSQAFYEQYF
d_gene: TRBD1; v_gene: TRBV6-4; j_gene: TRBJ2-5; abundance: NA; CDR3nt: TGTGCCAGCAGTGACGACGGAACGGGACAGGGGCGGAAAGGGGTAGCAGAGACCCAGTACTTC; CDR3aa: CASSDDGTGQGRKGVAETQYF
d_gene: TRBD2; v_gene: TRBV10-3; j_gene: TRBJ2-2; abundance: once; CDR3nt: TGTGCCATCAGTGAGTTGGGACTAGCGGGGACCGCGAACACCGGGGAGCTGTTTTTT; CDR3aa: CAISELGLAGTANTGELFF
d_gene: NA; v_gene: TRBV4-3; j_gene: TRBJ1-2; abundance: once; CDR3nt: TGCGCCAGCAGCCAAGATGCCAGGGGCGTATATGGCTACACCTTC; CDR3aa: CASSQDARGVYGYTF
d_gene: NA; v_gene: TRBV7-9; j_gene: TRBJ1-4; abundance: NA; CDR3nt: TGTGCCAGCAGCTCACCGCGTGGGAGCTCTAATGAAAAACTGTTTTTT; CDR3aa: CASSSPRGSSNEKLFF
d_gene: TRBD2; v_gene: TRBV7-9; j_gene: TRBJ2-3; abundance: NA; CDR3nt: TGTGCCAGCAGCTCGGGACTACCTAGCACAGATACGCAGTATTTT; CDR3aa: CASSSGLPSTDTQYF
d_gene: NA; v_gene: TRBV15; j_gene: TRBJ2-1; abundance: NA; CDR3nt: TGTGCCACCAGCAGAGATCTCAGGGGCTACAATGAGCAGTTCTTC; CDR3aa: CATSRDLRGYNEQFF
d_gene: NA; v_gene: TRBV14; j_gene: TRBJ1-5; abundance: NA; CDR3nt: TGTGCCAGCAGCCAAGAGGAGGGGCATAGCAATCAGCCCCAGCATTTT; CDR3aa: CASSQEEGHSNQPQHF
d_gene: TRBD2; v_gene: TRBV10-2; j_gene: TRBJ2-5; abundance: NA; CDR3nt: TGCGCCAGCATAGGACTAGCGGGGCTAAGTTACTTC; CDR3aa: CASIGLAGLSYF
d_gene: TRBD1; v_gene: TRBV7-2; j_gene: TRBJ2-7; abundance: NA; CDR3nt: TGTGCCAGCAGCTTAGGGCAGGGGGCTCCCCACCGGCGGGAGCAGTACTTC; CDR3aa: CASSLGQGAPHRREQYF
d_gene: NA; v_gene: TRBV7-3; j_gene: TRBJ2-6; abundance: NA; CDR3nt: TGTGCCAGCAGCTTTACCGGTTCTGGGGCCAACGTCCTGACTTTC; CDR3aa: CASSFTGSGANVLTF
d_gene: NA; v_gene: TRBV5-6; j_gene: TRBJ1-2; abundance: NA; CDR3nt: TGTGCCAGCAGCCAGGACAGACACTCTAACTATGGCTACACCTTC; CDR3aa: CASSQDRHSNYGYTF
d_gene: NA; v_gene: TRBV5-1; j_gene: TRBJ2-5; abundance: NA; CDR3nt: TGCGCCAGCAGCCCAAGGACAGACAATTACCAAGAGACCCAGTACTTC; CDR3aa: CASSPRTDNYQETQYF